The clone carrying this T cell receptor beta chain has just one count. Its matching antigen is unknown. The data belong to a study of T cell responses to AZD1222 COVID-19 vaccine. This CDR3 has 13 residues. Germline CDR1 reads MNHEY; CDR2 reads SVGAGI. The V end lost 2 bases, the J end lost 5 bases, and 10 bases lay between the germline ends. Notes on the study in general: Targeting of unmutated variant regions was reportedly seen in nearly half of spike-specific TCRs. Among vaccine-associated CD4 TCRs, coverage spanned spike, with dominance at 160-218 and 743-854. Only a handful of individuals given AZD1222 were seropositive at baseline. Recipients of two AZD1222 doses showed rising Spike-specific TCR breadth and depth.

The protocol was immunoSEQ multiplex PCR, while the TCRdb copy is restricted to in-frame clones and leaves out a portion. The table records 100,000 to 150,000 clones, approximately 91% of them present only once. This receptor was obtained from an adult in good health. The chain combines TRBV6-5 with TRBJ2-7; D is possibly TRBD1 (5 bases). This material consisted of peripheral blood, taken on day 0 of AZD1222 vaccination. DNA for the CDR3: TGTGCCAGCAGTTACCACGGACAAGACGAGCAGTACTTC. It translates to CASSYHGQDEQYF.